This is a list of T cell receptor beta chains from one sample in a study of T-cell reconstitution after alpha-beta-depleted transplantation in children. MiXCR, applied by TCRdb to the PCR reads, yields one record per CDR3 protein. The sample contains approximately 640,000 distinct CDR3 sequences, around a sixth of which appear only once. Sample: PBMCs from the stem cell graft donor, taken from the stem cell graft. These receptors were obtained from a human donor who donated a stem cell graft to a child with acute myeloid leukemia. CDR3s include the opening cysteine and the closing phenylalanine or tryptophan. Fields, in order: J gene, V gene, D gene, clone size, CDR3 DNA, CDR3 protein. D genes are given only for firm matches. Clone sizes are given selectively: once, few, many, or a class where the clone is expanded.

j_call: TRBJ2-3; v_call: TRBV5-5; d_call: .; clone_size: few; cdr3_nt: TGTGCCAGCAGCCTCGGTTCACCAGATACGCAGTATTTT; cdr3_aa: CASSLGSPDTQYF
j_call: TRBJ2-6; v_call: TRBV12-3/TRBV12-4; d_call: TRBD1; clone_size: many; cdr3_nt: TGTGCCAGCACCCGACAGGGAACGTCTGGGGCCAACGTCCTGACTTTC; cdr3_aa: CASTRQGTSGANVLTF
j_call: TRBJ2-2; v_call: TRBV28; d_call: .; clone_size: .; cdr3_nt: TGTGCCAGCAGTTTTTGGACCCCCTTTAGCGGGGAGCTGTTTTTT; cdr3_aa: CASSFWTPFSGELFF
j_call: TRBJ2-4; v_call: TRBV7-9; d_call: .; clone_size: many; cdr3_nt: TGTGCTATACCGGGACCGGAGGAAAACATTCAGTACTTC; cdr3_aa: CAIPGPEENIQYF
j_call: TRBJ1-1; v_call: TRBV20-1; d_call: TRBD1; clone_size: many; cdr3_nt: TGCAGTGCTAACAGGGGATCCATGAACACTGAAGCTTTCTTT; cdr3_aa: CSANRGSMNTEAFF
j_call: TRBJ2-3; v_call: TRBV12-3/TRBV12-4; d_call: .; clone_size: many; cdr3_nt: TGTGCCTCGAAGAGGGGCACAGATACGCAGTATTTT; cdr3_aa: CASKRGTDTQYF
j_call: TRBJ1-4; v_call: TRBV5-8; d_call: .; clone_size: few; cdr3_nt: TGTGCCAGCAGCTGGTCCGGGACCGCTGGTGAAAAACTGTTTTTT; cdr3_aa: CASSWSGTAGEKLFF
j_call: TRBJ2-5; v_call: TRBV29-1; d_call: .; clone_size: many; cdr3_nt: TGCAGCGTGAGGGGTGTCTGGGAGACCCAGTACTTC; cdr3_aa: CSVRGVWETQYF
j_call: TRBJ2-1; v_call: TRBV29-1; d_call: .; clone_size: many; cdr3_nt: TGCAGCGTTGAAAGTAGGCAGGGCTCCTACAATGAGCAGTTCTTC; cdr3_aa: CSVESRQGSYNEQFF
j_call: TRBJ2-3; v_call: TRBV5-1; d_call: .; clone_size: .; cdr3_nt: TGCGCCAGCCTAGGTGTCACAGATACGCAGTATTTT; cdr3_aa: CASLGVTDTQYF
j_call: TRBJ1-4; v_call: TRBV28; d_call: .; clone_size: .; cdr3_nt: TGTGCCAGCAGTTCGGTAGGGGGTCAAACTAATGAAAAACTGTTTTTT; cdr3_aa: CASSSVGGQTNEKLFF
j_call: TRBJ1-2; v_call: TRBV7-2; d_call: .; clone_size: many; cdr3_nt: TGTGCCAGCAGTCGCCAGATTGGGGGATGGGACTATGGCTACACCTTC; cdr3_aa: CASSRQIGGWDYGYTF
j_call: TRBJ2-1; v_call: TRBV12-3/TRBV12-4; d_call: .; clone_size: many; cdr3_nt: TGTGCCAGCACCCCTTGGGTGTCAGGGAGGTATAATGAGCAGTTCTTC; cdr3_aa: CASTPWVSGRYNEQFF
j_call: TRBJ1-5; v_call: TRBV10-3; d_call: .; clone_size: few; cdr3_nt: TGTGCCATCAGTGATCCCGGGGGGTACGGAAATCAGCCCCAGCATTTT; cdr3_aa: CAISDPGGYGNQPQHF
j_call: TRBJ1-5; v_call: TRBV6-1; d_call: .; clone_size: few; cdr3_nt: TGTGCCAGCAGTGGGTCCTCGGCTAATCAGCCCCAGCATTTT; cdr3_aa: CASSGSSANQPQHF
j_call: TRBJ1-2; v_call: TRBV21-1; d_call: .; clone_size: .; cdr3_nt: TGTGCCAGCATCCATACGGGGGATTCTAATGGCTACACCTTC; cdr3_aa: CASIHTGDSNGYTF
j_call: TRBJ2-2; v_call: TRBV3-1; d_call: TRBD1; clone_size: .; cdr3_nt: TGTGCCAGCAGCCAAGAAGGACAGGGGCACGGGGAGCTGTTTTTT; cdr3_aa: CASSQEGQGHGELFF
j_call: TRBJ2-3; v_call: TRBV9; d_call: TRBD2; clone_size: few; cdr3_nt: TGTGCCAGCAGCGTGGCAGCCGGTCTGACTAGCGCTCAAGATACGCAGTATTTT; cdr3_aa: CASSVAAGLTSAQDTQYF
j_call: TRBJ2-2; v_call: TRBV20-1; d_call: .; clone_size: many; cdr3_nt: TGCAGTGCCCTAACCGGGACGGGGACCGGGGAGCTGTTTTTT; cdr3_aa: CSALTGTGTGELFF
j_call: TRBJ2-5; v_call: TRBV20-1; d_call: .; clone_size: many; cdr3_nt: TGCAGTGCTAGAGATTCGGGGTCAGAGACCCAGTACTTC; cdr3_aa: CSARDSGSETQYF
j_call: TRBJ2-1; v_call: TRBV13; d_call: .; clone_size: few; cdr3_nt: TGTGCCAGCAGCTCTGCGGAGAGCTCCTACAATGAGCAGTTCTTC; cdr3_aa: CASSSAESSYNEQFF
j_call: TRBJ1-1; v_call: TRBV11-1; d_call: .; clone_size: .; cdr3_nt: TGTGCCAGCAGCTTGGGGTGGCAGTCGGGGAACACTGAAGCTTTCTTT; cdr3_aa: CASSLGWQSGNTEAFF
j_call: TRBJ1-1; v_call: TRBV20-1; d_call: .; clone_size: many; cdr3_nt: TGCAGTGCTAGAGATCGGGAGGTGAGGGCTTTCTTT; cdr3_aa: CSARDREVRAFF
j_call: TRBJ2-1; v_call: TRBV7-9; d_call: TRBD1; clone_size: .; cdr3_nt: TGTGCCAGCAGCTATCCCGGGACAGGGGACGATGAGCAGTTCTTC; cdr3_aa: CASSYPGTGDDEQFF
j_call: TRBJ2-7; v_call: TRBV6-2/TRBV6-3; d_call: .; clone_size: few; cdr3_nt: TGTGCCAGCAGTTACCGGTCGTCTAGGCTGGGCTACGAGCAGTACTTC; cdr3_aa: CASSYRSSRLGYEQYF
j_call: TRBJ1-6; v_call: TRBV20-1; d_call: .; clone_size: many; cdr3_nt: TGCAGTGCTAGATTAGTAAATTCACCCCTCCACTTT; cdr3_aa: CSARLVNSPLHF
j_call: TRBJ2-7; v_call: TRBV5-1; d_call: .; clone_size: many; cdr3_nt: TGCGCCAGCAGCCCACGGCTCGCGATCGACGAGCAGTACTTC; cdr3_aa: CASSPRLAIDEQYF
j_call: TRBJ1-6; v_call: TRBV12-3/TRBV12-4; d_call: .; clone_size: .; cdr3_nt: TGTGCCAGCAGCCCTTTTAGGTCGGTGCCCCTCCACTTT; cdr3_aa: CASSPFRSVPLHF
j_call: TRBJ2-3; v_call: TRBV7-9; d_call: .; clone_size: few; cdr3_nt: TGTGCCAGCAGCTCCCAAGGCGGGGGCGCCACAGATACGCAGTATTTT; cdr3_aa: CASSSQGGGATDTQYF
j_call: TRBJ1-1; v_call: TRBV5-1; d_call: .; clone_size: .; cdr3_nt: TGCGCCAGCAGCCTGGGAGTAACGGGGACTGAAGCTTTCTTT; cdr3_aa: CASSLGVTGTEAFF
j_call: TRBJ2-7; v_call: TRBV7-6; d_call: .; clone_size: few; cdr3_nt: TGTGCCAGCAGCTTACCCGGGTTGGGGTCAGACGAGCAGTACTTC; cdr3_aa: CASSLPGLGSDEQYF
j_call: TRBJ2-6; v_call: TRBV29-1; d_call: TRBD1; clone_size: many; cdr3_nt: TGCAGCGTCGGACAGGGGTTATTTGAGTTGGGGGCCAACGTCCTGACTTTC; cdr3_aa: CSVGQGLFELGANVLTF
j_call: TRBJ2-1; v_call: TRBV7-2; d_call: .; clone_size: few; cdr3_nt: TGTGCCAGCAGCTTAGATCCGGGGTACCGATACAATGAGCAGTTCTTC; cdr3_aa: CASSLDPGYRYNEQFF
j_call: TRBJ1-5; v_call: TRBV20-1; d_call: .; clone_size: many; cdr3_nt: TGCAGTGCTACCACAGGGTTTTCTAATCAGCCCCAGCATTTT; cdr3_aa: CSATTGFSNQPQHF
j_call: TRBJ2-3; v_call: TRBV5-6; d_call: TRBD2; clone_size: few; cdr3_nt: TGTGCCAGCAACCTGCGGGGGGCCCAGCTTACGCAGTATTTT; cdr3_aa: CASNLRGAQLTQYF
j_call: TRBJ2-7; v_call: TRBV27; d_call: .; clone_size: .; cdr3_nt: TGTGCCAGCAGTTTTGAGGGGGAGCAGTACTTC; cdr3_aa: CASSFEGEQYF
j_call: TRBJ1-2; v_call: TRBV7-2; d_call: .; clone_size: many; cdr3_nt: TGTGCCAGCAGCCAAGAGGGCCGCTATGGCTACACCTTC; cdr3_aa: CASSQEGRYGYTF
j_call: TRBJ2-1; v_call: TRBV6-2/TRBV6-3; d_call: TRBD2; clone_size: .; cdr3_nt: TGTGCCAGCAGTTACGGGGGGGTAAATGAGCAGTTCTTC; cdr3_aa: CASSYGGVNEQFF
j_call: TRBJ1-2; v_call: TRBV12-3/TRBV12-4; d_call: .; clone_size: many; cdr3_nt: TGTGCCAGCAGGGACCCGCATGGCTACACCTTC; cdr3_aa: CASRDPHGYTF
j_call: TRBJ1-3; v_call: TRBV5-1; d_call: TRBD1; clone_size: .; cdr3_nt: TGCGCCAGCAGCCCGGTGGGACAGATCTCTGGAAACACCATATATTTT; cdr3_aa: CASSPVGQISGNTIYF
j_call: TRBJ2-3; v_call: TRBV29-1; d_call: TRBD1; clone_size: many; cdr3_nt: TGCAGCGTTGAAACAAACAGGGGGCACACATCAGATACGCAGTATTTT; cdr3_aa: CSVETNRGHTSDTQYF
j_call: TRBJ2-3; v_call: TRBV5-5; d_call: TRBD1; clone_size: many; cdr3_nt: TGTGCCAGCAGCTTCCGGGACAGTATGTATTTT; cdr3_aa: CASSFRDSMYF
j_call: TRBJ2-7; v_call: TRBV7-2; d_call: .; clone_size: few; cdr3_nt: TGTGCCAGCAGCCTAACCCGACAGAGCTCCTACGAGCAGTACTTC; cdr3_aa: CASSLTRQSSYEQYF
j_call: TRBJ2-6; v_call: TRBV5-6; d_call: .; clone_size: .; cdr3_nt: TGTGCCAGCAGCCCCGGCTTAGGCAGCGTCCTGACTTTC; cdr3_aa: CASSPGLGSVLTF
j_call: TRBJ1-1; v_call: TRBV4-3; d_call: .; clone_size: few; cdr3_nt: TGCGCCAGCAGCCAAGACCCGCCGAACACAGCGATGAACACTGAAGCTTTCTTT; cdr3_aa: CASSQDPPNTAMNTEAFF
j_call: TRBJ2-5; v_call: TRBV7-2; d_call: .; clone_size: many; cdr3_nt: TGTGCCAGCAGCTGGGGACTAGAGACCCAGTACTTC; cdr3_aa: CASSWGLETQYF
j_call: TRBJ2-1; v_call: TRBV5-5; d_call: .; clone_size: .; cdr3_nt: TGTGCCAGCAGCTTGGCCAGACGGTACAATGAGCAGTTCTTC; cdr3_aa: CASSLARRYNEQFF
j_call: TRBJ2-3; v_call: TRBV20-1; d_call: TRBD1; clone_size: .; cdr3_nt: TGCAGTGCTAACGCGGTACAGGGGGGATACACAGATACGCAGTATTTT; cdr3_aa: CSANAVQGGYTDTQYF
j_call: TRBJ1-1; v_call: TRBV5-1; d_call: .; clone_size: few; cdr3_nt: TGCGCCAGCAGCTTGGGTGGCGGGGGCCAGAACACTGAAGCTTTCTTT; cdr3_aa: CASSLGGGGQNTEAFF
j_call: TRBJ1-6; v_call: TRBV7-2; d_call: .; clone_size: many; cdr3_nt: TGTGCCAGCAGCTTTACAGGGAACAATTCACCCCTCCACTTT; cdr3_aa: CASSFTGNNSPLHF
j_call: TRBJ1-6; v_call: TRBV5-1; d_call: .; clone_size: .; cdr3_nt: TGCGCCAGCAGCTTGGAACCAGGGGAGGTAGGACCCCTCCACTTT; cdr3_aa: CASSLEPGEVGPLHF
j_call: TRBJ2-7; v_call: TRBV29-1; d_call: TRBD1; clone_size: many; cdr3_nt: TGCAGCGTCAGGACAGGGGAGTCCTACGAGCAGTACTTC; cdr3_aa: CSVRTGESYEQYF
j_call: TRBJ2-7; v_call: TRBV7-2; d_call: .; clone_size: few; cdr3_nt: TGTGCCAGCAGCTTAGAAGGGGCCAAGCAGTACTTC; cdr3_aa: CASSLEGAKQYF
j_call: TRBJ1-6; v_call: TRBV20-1; d_call: .; clone_size: many; cdr3_nt: TGCAGTGCTAGCAGTAGGGGGGCGCATAATTCACCCCTCCACTTT; cdr3_aa: CSASSRGAHNSPLHF
j_call: TRBJ1-4; v_call: TRBV7-9; d_call: .; clone_size: .; cdr3_nt: TGTGCCAGCAGGTCCGGGGGATTGACTGAAAAACTGTTTTTT; cdr3_aa: CASRSGGLTEKLFF
j_call: TRBJ2-1; v_call: TRBV24-1; d_call: .; clone_size: few; cdr3_nt: TGTGCCACCAGTGCCCGCGGGGCCAGCTCCTACAATGAGCAGTTCTTC; cdr3_aa: CATSARGASSYNEQFF